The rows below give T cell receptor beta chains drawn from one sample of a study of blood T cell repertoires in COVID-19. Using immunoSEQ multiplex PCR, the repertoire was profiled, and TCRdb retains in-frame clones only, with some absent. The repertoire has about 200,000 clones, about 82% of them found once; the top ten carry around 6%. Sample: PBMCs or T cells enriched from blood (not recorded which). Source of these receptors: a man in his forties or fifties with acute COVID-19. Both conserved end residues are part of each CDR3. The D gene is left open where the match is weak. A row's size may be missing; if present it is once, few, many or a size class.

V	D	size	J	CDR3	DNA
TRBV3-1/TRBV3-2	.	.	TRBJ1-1	CASSPPAHTEAFF	TGTGCCAGCAGCCCCCCCGCGCACACTGAAGCTTTCTTT
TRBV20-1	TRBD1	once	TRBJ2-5	CSASGDRAAQETQYF	TGCAGTGCTAGTGGGGACAGGGCAGCACAAGAGACCCAGTACTTC
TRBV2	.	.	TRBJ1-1	CASSGGYMEGTEAFF	TGTGCCAGCAGTGGAGGTTATATGGAGGGCACTGAAGCTTTCTTT
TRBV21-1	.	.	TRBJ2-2	CASSDRDSPGELFF	TGTGCCAGCAGCGACCGGGACTCTCCCGGGGAGCTGTTTTTT
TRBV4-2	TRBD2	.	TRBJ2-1	CASSPLAGGADEQFF	TGTGCCAGCAGCCCTCTAGCGGGGGGGGCGGATGAGCAGTTCTTC
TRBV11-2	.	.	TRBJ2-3	CASRYQANLADTQYF	TGTGCCAGCAGATATCAGGCCAATCTTGCAGATACGCAGTATTTT
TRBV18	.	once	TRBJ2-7	CASSLQRASYEQYF	TGTGCCAGCTCCCTTCAGCGGGCGTCCTACGAGCAGTACTTC
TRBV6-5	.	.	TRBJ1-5	CASSTNTGSDQPQHF	TGTGCCAGCAGTACCAACACAGGGTCTGATCAGCCCCAGCATTTT
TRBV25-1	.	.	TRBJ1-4	CASSEMGPGGNEKLFF	TGTGCCAGCAGTGAAATGGGGCCGGGGGGTAATGAAAAACTGTTTTTT
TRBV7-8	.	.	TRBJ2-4	CASSSREAKNIQYF	TGTGCCAGCAGCTCACGGGAAGCCAAAAACATTCAGTACTTC
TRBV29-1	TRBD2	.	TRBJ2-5	CSAELAAGFLETQYF	TGCAGCGCCGAACTAGCGGCGGGATTTTTGGAGACCCAGTACTTC
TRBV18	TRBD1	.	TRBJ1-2	CASSEGTGVWGYTF	TGTGCCAGCTCGGAAGGAACAGGGGTGTGGGGCTACACCTTC
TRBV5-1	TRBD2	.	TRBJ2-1	CASSGGSGSTYNEQFF	TGCGCCAGCAGTGGGGGTAGCGGGAGCACCTACAATGAGCAGTTCTTC
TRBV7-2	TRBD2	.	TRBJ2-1	CASSPPGLRNNKQFF	TGTGCCAGCAGCCCCCCGGGACTACGGAACAATAAGCAGTTCTTC
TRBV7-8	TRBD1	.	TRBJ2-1	CASSPVGQGMSNEQFF	TGTGCCAGCAGCCCGGTGGGACAGGGAATGTCCAATGAGCAGTTCTTC
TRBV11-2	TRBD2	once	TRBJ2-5	CASSLAGGIGETQYF	TGTGCCAGCAGCTTAGCGGGAGGGATTGGAGAGACCCAGTACTTC
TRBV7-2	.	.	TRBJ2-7	CASSFYGSSYEQYF	TGTGCCAGCAGCTTCTACGGGAGCTCCTACGAGCAGTACTTC
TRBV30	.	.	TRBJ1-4	CAWQGAGVLFF	TGTGCCTGGCAAGGGGCAGGGGTTCTGTTTTTT
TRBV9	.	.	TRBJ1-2	CASSVAGGRDYGYTF	TGTGCCAGCAGCGTAGCGGGGGGTCGGGACTATGGCTACACCTTC
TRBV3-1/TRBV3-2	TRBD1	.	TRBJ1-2	CASSQGQGEWSYTF	TGTGCCAGCAGCCAGGGACAGGGGGAGTGGAGCTACACCTTC
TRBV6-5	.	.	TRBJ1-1	CASSYFPGVDTEAFF	TGTGCCAGCAGTTACTTCCCAGGGGTGGACACTGAAGCTTTCTTT
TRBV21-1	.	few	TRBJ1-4	CASSRRGEKLFF	TGTGCCAGCAGCAGACGGGGTGAAAAACTGTTTTTT
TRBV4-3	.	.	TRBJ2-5	CASSQGGGTQETQYF	TGCGCCAGCAGCCAAGGGGGCGGCACCCAAGAGACCCAGTACTTC
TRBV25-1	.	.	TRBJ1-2	CASSEAGGGGYTF	TGTGCCAGCAGTGAGGCCGGGGGAGGGGGCTACACCTTC
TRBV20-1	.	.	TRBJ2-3	CSASRGDTQYF	TGCAGTGCTAGTCGCGGAGATACGCAGTATTTT